This T cell receptor beta chain was retrieved from a study of Ad26.COV2.S vaccination and SARS-CoV-2 variants. This clone occurred once. Antigen unknown. The treatment denotes: roughly 18 received Ad26.COV2.S at low or high dose, single or two shots; 5 received placebo; per-sample allocation not given. Day 63 following the first vaccine or placebo injection was when the samples were taken. In the vaccine, an Ad26 vector expressed the SARS-CoV-2 spike of the Wuhan strain. Study conclusions and caveats: People who got the vaccine had more spike-specific TCR breadth than people who got placebo. Total T cell responses were possibly underestimated by TCR breadth and depth analyses. Vaccinated and placebo-treated recipients had similar non-spike TCR breadth.

Some clones are missing from TCRdb's copy, which holds only in-frame ones; the method was immunoSEQ multiplex PCR. The data hold a few hundred thousand clones, with roughly 90% observed a single time. The CDR3 sequence is 13 residues long. With V trimmed by 3 bases and J by 12 bases, 5 bases remained unmatched. Germline V gene sequence: CDR1 SGHVS, CDR2 FQNEAQ. This rearrangement joins TRBV7-8 to TRBJ1-3, with 10 bases fitting TRBD1. The sequencing used peripheral blood, collected in a trial of Ad26.COV2.S vaccine versus placebo. The TCR originated in a person aged 18-60 years who received the Ad26.COV2.S COVID-19 vaccine or a placebo. The CDR3 loop reads CASSFGQGGLIYF. The CDR3 coding sequence is TGTGCCAGCAGCTTCGGACAGGGGGGTCTCATATATTTT.